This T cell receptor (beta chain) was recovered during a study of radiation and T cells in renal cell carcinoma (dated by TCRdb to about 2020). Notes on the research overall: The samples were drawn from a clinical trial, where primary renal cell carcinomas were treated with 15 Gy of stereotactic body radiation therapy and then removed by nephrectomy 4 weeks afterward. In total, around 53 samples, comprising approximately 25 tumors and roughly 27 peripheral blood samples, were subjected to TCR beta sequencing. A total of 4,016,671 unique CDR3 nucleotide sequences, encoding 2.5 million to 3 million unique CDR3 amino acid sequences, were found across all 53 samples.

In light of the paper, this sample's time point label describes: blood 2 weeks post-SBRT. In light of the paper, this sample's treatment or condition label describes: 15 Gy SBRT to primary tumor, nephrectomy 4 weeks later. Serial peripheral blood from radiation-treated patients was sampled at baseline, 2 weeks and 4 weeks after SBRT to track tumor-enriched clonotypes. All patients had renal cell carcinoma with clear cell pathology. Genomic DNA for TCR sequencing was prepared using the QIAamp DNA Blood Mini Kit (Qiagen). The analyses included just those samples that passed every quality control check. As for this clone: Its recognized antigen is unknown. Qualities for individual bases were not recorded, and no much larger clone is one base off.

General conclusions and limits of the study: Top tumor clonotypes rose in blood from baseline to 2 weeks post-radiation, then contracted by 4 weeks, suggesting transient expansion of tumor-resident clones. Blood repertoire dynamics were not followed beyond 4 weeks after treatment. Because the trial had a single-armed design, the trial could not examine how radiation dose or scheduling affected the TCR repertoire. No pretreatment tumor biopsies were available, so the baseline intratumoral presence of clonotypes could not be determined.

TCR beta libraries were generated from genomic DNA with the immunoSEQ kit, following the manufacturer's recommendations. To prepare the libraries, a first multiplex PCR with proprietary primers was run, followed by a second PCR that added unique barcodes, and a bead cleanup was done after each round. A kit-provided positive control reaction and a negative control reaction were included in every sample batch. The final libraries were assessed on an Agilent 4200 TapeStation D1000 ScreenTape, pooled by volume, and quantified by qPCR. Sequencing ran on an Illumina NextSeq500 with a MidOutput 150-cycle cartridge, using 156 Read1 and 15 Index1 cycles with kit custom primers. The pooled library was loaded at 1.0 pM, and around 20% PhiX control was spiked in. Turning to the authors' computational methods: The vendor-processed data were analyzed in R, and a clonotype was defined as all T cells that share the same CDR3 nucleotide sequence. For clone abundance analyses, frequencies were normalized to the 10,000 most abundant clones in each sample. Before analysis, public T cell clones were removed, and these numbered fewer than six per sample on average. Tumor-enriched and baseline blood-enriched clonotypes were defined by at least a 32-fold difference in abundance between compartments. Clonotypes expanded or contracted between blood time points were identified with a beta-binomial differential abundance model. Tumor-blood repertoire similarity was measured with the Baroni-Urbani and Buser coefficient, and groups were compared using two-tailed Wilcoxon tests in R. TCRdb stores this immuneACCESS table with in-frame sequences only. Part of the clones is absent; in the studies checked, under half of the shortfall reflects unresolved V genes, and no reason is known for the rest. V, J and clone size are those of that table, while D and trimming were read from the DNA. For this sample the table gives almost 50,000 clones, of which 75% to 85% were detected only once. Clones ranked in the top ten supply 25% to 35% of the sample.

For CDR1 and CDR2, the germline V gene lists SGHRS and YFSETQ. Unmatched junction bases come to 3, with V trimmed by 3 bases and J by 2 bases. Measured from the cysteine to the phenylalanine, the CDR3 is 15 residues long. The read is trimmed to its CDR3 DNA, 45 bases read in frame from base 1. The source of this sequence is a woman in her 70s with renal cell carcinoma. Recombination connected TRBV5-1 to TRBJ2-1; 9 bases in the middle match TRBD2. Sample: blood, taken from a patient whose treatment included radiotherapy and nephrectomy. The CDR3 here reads CASSSGTSPYNEQFF. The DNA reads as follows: TGCGCCAGCAGCTCTGGGACTAGCCCCTACAATGAGCAGTTCTTC.